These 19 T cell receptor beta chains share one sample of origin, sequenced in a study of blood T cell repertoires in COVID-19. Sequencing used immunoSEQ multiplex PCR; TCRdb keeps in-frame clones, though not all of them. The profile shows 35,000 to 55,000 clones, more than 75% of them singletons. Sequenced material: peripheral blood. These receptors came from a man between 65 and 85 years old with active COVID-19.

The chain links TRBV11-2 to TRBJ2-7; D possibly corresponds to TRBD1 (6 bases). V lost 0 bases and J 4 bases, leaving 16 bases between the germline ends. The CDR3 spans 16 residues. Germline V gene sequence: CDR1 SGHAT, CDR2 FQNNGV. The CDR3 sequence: CASSLDRARGSYEQYF. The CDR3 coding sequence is TGTGCCAGCAGCTTAGATCGTGCCAGGGGATCGTACGAGCAGTACTTC.

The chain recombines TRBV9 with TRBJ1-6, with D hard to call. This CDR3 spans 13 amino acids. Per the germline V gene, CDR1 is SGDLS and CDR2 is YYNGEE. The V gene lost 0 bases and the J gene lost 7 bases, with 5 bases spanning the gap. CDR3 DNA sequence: TGTGCCAGCAGCGTAGATATCAATTCACCCCTCCACTTT. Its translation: CASSVDINSPLHF. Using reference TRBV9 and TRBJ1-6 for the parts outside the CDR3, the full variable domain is DSGVTQTPKHLITATGQRVTLRCSPRSGDLSVYWYQQSLDQGLQFLIQYYNGEERAKGNILERFSAQQFPDLHSELNLSSLELGDSALYFCASSVDINSPLHFGNGTRLTVT.

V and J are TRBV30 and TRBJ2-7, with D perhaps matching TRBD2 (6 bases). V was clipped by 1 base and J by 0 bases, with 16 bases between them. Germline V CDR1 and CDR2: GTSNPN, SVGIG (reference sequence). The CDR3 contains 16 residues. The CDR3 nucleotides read TGTGCCTGGAGTGCCGCCCTAGCGTTCCCCTCCTACGAGCAGTACTTC. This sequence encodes CAWSAALAFPSYEQYF.

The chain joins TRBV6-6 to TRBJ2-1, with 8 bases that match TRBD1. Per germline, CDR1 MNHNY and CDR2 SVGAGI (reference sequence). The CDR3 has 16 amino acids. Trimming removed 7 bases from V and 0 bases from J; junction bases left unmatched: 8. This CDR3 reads CASIDTGTGSYNEQFF. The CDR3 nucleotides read TGTGCCAGCATTGATACCGGGACAGGCTCCTACAATGAGCAGTTCTTC.

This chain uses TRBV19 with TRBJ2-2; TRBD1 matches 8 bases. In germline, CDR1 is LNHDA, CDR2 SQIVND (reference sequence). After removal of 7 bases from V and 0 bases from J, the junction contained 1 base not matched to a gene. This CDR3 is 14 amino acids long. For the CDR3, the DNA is TGTGCCAGTACGGACAGGGCGAACACCGGGGAGCTGTTTTTT. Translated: CASTDRANTGELFF.

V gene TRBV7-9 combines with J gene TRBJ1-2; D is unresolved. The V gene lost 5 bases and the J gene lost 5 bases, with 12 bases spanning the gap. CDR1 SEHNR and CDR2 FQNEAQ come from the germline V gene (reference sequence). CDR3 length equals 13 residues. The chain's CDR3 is CASSLYRSYGYTF. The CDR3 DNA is TGTGCCAGCAGCCTCTACCGGAGTTATGGCTACACCTTC.

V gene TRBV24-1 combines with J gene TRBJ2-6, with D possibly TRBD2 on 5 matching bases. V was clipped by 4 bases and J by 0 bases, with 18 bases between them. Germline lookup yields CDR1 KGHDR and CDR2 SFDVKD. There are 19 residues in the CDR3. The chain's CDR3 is CATSDTFGSPSSGANVLTF. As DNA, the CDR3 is TGTGCCACCAGTGACACCTTTGGGAGCCCCTCCTCTGGGGCCAACGTCCTGACTTTC.

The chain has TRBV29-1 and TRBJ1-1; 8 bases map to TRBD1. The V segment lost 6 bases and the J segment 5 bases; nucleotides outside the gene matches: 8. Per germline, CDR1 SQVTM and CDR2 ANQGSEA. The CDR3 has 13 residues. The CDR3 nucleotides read TGCAGCGTGAAGACAGGGGAGGAGACTGAAGCTTTCTTT. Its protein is CSVKTGEETEAFF. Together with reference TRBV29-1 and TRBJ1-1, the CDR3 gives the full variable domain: SAVISQKPSRDICQRGTSLTIQCQVDSQVTMMFWYRQQPGQSLTLIATANQGSEATYESGFVIDKFPISRPNLTFSTLTVSNMSPEDSSIYLCSVKTGEETEAFFGQGTRLTVV.

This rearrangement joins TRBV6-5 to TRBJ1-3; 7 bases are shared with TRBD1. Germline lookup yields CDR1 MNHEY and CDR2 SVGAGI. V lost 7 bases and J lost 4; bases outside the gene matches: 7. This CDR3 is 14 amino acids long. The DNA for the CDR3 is TGTGCCAGCACTCTACAGGGGACAGGAAACACCATATATTTT. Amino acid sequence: CASTLQGTGNTIYF.

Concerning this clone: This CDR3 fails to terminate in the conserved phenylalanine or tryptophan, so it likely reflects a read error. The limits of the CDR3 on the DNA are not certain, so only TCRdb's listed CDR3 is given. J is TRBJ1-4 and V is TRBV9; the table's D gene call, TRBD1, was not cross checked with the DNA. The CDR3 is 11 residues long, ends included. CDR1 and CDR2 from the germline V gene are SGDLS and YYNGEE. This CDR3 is CASSALGQDRR.

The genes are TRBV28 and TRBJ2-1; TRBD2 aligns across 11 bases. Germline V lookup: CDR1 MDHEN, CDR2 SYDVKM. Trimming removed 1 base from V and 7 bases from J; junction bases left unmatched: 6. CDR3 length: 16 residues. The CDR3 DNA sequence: TGTGCCAGCAGTTTATTTATAGCGGGGGGGCAGAATGAGCAGTTCTTC. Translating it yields CASSLFIAGGQNEQFF.

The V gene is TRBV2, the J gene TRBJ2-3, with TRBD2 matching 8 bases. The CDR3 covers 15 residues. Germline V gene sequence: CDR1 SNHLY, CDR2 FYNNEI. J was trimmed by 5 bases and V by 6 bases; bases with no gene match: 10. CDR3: CASSRGGPNRDTQYF. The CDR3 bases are TGTGCCAGCAGCCGCGGGGGGCCAAATCGAGATACGCAGTATTTT.

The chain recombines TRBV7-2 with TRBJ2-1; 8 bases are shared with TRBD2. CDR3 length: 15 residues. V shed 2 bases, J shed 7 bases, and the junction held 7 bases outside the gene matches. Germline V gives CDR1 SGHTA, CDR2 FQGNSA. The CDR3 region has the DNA TGTGCCAGCAGCTTATATGGTAGCGGGAAGAATGAGCAGTTCTTC. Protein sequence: CASSLYGSGKNEQFF.

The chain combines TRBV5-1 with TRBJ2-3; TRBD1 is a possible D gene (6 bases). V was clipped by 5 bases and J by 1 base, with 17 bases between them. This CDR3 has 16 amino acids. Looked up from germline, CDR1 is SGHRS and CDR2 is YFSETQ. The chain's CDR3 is CASRHLYRQGTDTQYF. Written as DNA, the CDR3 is TGCGCCAGCAGACACCTTTATAGACAGGGCACAGATACGCAGTATTTT.

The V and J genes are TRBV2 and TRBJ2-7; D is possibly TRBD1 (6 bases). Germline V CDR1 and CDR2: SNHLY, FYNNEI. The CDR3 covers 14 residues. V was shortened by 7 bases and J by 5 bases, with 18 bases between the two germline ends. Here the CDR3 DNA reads TGTGCCAGCAATTCACAGGGATCAACGGACGAGCAGTACTTC. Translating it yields CASNSQGSTDEQYF.

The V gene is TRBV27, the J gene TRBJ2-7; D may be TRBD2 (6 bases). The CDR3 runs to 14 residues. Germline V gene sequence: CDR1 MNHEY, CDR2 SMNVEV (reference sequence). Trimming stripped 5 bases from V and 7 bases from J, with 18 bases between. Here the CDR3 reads CASSPGIVGGEQYF. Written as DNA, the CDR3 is TGTGCCAGCAGTCCCGGGATAGTAGGAGGGGAGCAGTACTTC.

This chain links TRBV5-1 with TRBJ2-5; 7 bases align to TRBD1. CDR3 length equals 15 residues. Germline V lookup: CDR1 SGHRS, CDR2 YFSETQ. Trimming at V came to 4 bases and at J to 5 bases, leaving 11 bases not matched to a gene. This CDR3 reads CASSRSRQGRETQYF. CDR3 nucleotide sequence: TGCGCCAGCAGCCGATCACGACAGGGTCGGGAGACCCAGTACTTC.

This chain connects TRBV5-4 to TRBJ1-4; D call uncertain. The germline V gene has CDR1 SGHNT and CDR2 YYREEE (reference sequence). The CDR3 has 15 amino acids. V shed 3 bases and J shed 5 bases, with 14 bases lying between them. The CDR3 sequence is CASSSTDKGNEKLFF. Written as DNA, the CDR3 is TGTGCCAGCAGCTCTACTGACAAAGGAAATGAAAAACTGTTTTTT.

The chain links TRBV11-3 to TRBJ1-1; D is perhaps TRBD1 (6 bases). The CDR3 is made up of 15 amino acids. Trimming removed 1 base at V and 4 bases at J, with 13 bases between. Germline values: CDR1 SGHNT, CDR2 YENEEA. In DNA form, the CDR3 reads TGTGCCAGCAGCTTAGGTAGGGGCAGGGGCACTGAAGCTTTCTTT. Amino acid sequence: CASSLGRGRGTEAFF.